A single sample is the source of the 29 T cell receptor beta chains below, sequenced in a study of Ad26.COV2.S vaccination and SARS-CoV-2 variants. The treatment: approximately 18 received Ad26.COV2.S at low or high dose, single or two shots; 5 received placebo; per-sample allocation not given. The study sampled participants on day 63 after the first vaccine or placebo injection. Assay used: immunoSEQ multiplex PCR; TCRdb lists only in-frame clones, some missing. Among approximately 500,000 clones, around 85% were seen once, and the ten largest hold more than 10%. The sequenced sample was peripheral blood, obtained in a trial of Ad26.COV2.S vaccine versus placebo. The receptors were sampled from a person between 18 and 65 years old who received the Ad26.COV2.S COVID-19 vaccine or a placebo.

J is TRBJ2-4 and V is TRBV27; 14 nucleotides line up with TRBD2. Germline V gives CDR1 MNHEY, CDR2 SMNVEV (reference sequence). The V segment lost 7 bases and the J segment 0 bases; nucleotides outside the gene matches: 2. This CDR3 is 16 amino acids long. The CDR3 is CASKGLAGGAKNIQYF. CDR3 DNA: TGTGCCAGCAAAGGACTAGCGGGGGGAGCCAAAAACATTCAGTACTTC.

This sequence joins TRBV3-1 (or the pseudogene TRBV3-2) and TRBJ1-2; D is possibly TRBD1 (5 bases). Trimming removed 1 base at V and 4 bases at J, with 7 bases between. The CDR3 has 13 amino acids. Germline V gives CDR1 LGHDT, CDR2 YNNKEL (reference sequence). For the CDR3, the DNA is TGTGCCAGCAGCCAAGCTGGGGGCTATGGCTACACCTTC. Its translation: CASSQAGGYGYTF.

The CDR3 protein is CASSVRRGTLNTEAFF. In DNA form, the CDR3 reads TGTGCCAGCAGCGTAAGGCGGGGAACCTTAAACACTGAAGCTTTCTTT. The rearrangement uses TRBV7-8 and TRBJ1-1; D is unresolved. Germline V gene data show CDR1 as SGHVS and CDR2 as FQNEAQ. The V end was cut by 5 bases, the J end by 2 bases, with 18 bases between. CDR3 length: 16 amino acids.

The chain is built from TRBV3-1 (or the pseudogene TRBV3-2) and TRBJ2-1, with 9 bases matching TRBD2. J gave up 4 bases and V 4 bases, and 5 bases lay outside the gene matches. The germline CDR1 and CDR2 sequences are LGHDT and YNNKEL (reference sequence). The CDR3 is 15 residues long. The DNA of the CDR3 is TGTGCCAGCAGCCTTAGCGGGAGTGCGTACAATGAGCAGTTCTTC. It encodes CASSLSGSAYNEQFF.

The CDR3 reads CASSAAGNTIYF. CDR3 nucleotide sequence: TGTGCCAGCAGCGCGGCTGGAAACACCATATATTTT. The chain combines TRBV9 with TRBJ1-3; D unclear. Germline V lookup: CDR1 SGDLS, CDR2 YYNGEE. V was shortened by 3 bases and J by 2 bases, with 3 bases between the two germline ends. The CDR3 contains 12 residues.

CDR3 region: CASRALMGGRENTGELFF. For the CDR3, the DNA is TGTGCCAGCAGGGCACTGATGGGGGGACGGGAGAACACCGGGGAGCTGTTTTTT. This chain uses TRBV27 with TRBJ2-2, with D possibly matching TRBD2 (6 bases). V lost 6 bases to trimming and J lost 1 base, with 21 bases between them. The V gene's germline CDR1 is MNHEY and CDR2 SMNVEV (reference sequence). CDR3 length: 18 amino acids.

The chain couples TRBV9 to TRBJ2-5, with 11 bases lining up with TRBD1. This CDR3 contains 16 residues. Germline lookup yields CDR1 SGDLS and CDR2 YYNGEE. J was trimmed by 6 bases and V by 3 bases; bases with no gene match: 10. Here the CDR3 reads CASSEGQGGILKTQYF. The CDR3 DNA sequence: TGTGCCAGCAGCGAGGGACAGGGGGGGATCTTGAAGACCCAGTACTTC.

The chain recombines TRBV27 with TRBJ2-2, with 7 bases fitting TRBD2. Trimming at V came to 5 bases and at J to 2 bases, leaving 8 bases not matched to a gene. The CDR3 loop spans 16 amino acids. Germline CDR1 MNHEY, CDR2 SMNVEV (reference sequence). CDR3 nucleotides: TGTGCCAGCAGTAGAAGGACTAGTGCAAACACCGGGGAGCTGTTTTTT. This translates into CASSRRTSANTGELFF.

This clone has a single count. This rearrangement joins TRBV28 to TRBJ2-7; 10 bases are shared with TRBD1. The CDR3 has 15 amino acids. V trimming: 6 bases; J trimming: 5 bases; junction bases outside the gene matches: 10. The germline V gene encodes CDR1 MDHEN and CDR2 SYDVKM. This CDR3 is CASRPSGTGVHEQYF. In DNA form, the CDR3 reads TGTGCCAGCAGACCCTCGGGGACAGGGGTCCACGAGCAGTACTTC.

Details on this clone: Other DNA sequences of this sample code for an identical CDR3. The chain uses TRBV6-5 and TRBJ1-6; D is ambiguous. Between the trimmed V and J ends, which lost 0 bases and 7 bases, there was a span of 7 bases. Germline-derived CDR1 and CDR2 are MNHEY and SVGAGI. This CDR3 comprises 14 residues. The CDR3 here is CASSYSGRNSPLHF. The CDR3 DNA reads TGTGCCAGCAGTTACTCCGGACGGAATTCACCCCTCCACTTT.

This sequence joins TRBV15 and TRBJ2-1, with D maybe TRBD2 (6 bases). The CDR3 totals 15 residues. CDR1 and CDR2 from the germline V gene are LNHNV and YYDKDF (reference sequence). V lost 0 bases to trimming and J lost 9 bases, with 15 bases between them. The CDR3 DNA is TGTGCCACCAGCAGAGATTGGGGGACTCCGGTTGAGCAGTTCTTC. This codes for CATSRDWGTPVEQFF.

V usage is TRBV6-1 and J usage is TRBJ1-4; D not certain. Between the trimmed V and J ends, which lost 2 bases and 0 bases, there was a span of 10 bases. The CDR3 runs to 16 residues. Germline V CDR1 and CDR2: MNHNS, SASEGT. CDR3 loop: CASSEPKGATNEKLFF. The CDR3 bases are TGTGCCAGCAGTGAACCCAAGGGCGCAACTAATGAAAAACTGTTTTTT.

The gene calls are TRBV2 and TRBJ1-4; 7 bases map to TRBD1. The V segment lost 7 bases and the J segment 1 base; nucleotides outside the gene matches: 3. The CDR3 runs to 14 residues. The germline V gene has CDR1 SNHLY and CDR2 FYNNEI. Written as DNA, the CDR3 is TGTGCCAGCAAGGGGGCGCGAACTAATGAAAAACTGTTTTTT. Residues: CASKGARTNEKLFF.

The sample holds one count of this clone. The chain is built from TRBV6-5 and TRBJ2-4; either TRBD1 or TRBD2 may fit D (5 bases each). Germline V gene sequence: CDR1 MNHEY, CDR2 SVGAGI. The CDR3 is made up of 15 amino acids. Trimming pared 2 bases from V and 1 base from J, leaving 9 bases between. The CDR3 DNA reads TGTGCCAGCAGTTACGGGGGATCCGCCAAAAACATTCAGTACTTC. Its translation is CASSYGGSAKNIQYF.

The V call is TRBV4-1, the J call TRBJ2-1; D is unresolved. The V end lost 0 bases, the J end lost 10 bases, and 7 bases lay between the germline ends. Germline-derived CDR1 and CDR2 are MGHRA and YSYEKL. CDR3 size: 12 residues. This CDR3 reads CASSQEFREQFF. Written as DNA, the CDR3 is TGCGCCAGCAGCCAAGAGTTTCGGGAGCAGTTCTTC.

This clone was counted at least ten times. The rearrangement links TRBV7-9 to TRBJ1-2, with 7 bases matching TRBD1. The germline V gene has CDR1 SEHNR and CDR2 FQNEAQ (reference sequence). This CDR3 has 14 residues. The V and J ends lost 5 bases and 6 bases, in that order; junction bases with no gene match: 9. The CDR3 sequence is CASSVPGTANGYTF. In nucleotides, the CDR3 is TGTGCCAGCAGCGTTCCCGGGACAGCAAATGGCTACACCTTC.

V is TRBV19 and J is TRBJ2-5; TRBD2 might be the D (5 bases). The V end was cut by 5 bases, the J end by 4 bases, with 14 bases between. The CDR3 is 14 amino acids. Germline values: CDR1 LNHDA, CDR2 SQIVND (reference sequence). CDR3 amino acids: CASSLGDEGETQYF. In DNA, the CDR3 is TGTGCCAGTAGTCTGGGTGATGAGGGAGAGACCCAGTACTTC. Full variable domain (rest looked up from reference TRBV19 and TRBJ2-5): DGGITQSPKYLFRKEGQNVTLSCEQNLNHDAMYWYRQDPGQGLRLIYYSQIVNDFQKGDIAEGYSVSREKKESFPLTVTSAQKNPTAFYLCASSLGDEGETQYFGPGTRLLVL.

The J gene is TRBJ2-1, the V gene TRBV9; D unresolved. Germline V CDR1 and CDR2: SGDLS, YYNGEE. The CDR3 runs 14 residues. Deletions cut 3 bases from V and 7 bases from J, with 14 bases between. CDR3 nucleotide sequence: TGTGCCAGCAGCGCAGTGCTCGTTGGGAATGAGCAGTTCTTC. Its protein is CASSAVLVGNEQFF.

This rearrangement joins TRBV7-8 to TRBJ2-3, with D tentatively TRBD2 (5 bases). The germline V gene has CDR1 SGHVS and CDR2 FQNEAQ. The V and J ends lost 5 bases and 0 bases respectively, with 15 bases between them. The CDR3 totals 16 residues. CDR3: CASSPRVATSTDTQYF. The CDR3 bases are TGTGCCAGCAGCCCCCGGGTAGCGACAAGCACAGATACGCAGTATTTT.

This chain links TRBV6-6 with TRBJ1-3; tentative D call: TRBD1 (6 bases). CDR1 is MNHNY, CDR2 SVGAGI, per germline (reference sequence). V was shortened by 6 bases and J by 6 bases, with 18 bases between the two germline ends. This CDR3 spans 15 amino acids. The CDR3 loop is CASSSLGQPLNTIYF. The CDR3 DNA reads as TGTGCCAGCAGCTCACTTGGACAGCCTCTAAACACCATATATTTT.

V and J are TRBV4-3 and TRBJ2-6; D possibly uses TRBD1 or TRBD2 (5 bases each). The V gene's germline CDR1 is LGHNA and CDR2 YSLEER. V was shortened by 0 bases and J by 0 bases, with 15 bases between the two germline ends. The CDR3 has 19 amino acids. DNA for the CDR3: TGCGCCAGCAGCCAAGATTTTGAGGGTAGGGGCTCTGGGGCCAACGTCCTGACTTTC. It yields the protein CASSQDFEGRGSGANVLTF.

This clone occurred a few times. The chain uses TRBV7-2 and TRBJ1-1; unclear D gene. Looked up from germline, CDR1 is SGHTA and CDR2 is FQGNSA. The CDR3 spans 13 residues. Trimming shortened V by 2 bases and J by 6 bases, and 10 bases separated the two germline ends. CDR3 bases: TGTGCCAGCAGCTTAAGGGTTGGCCCTGAAGCTTTCTTT. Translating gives CASSLRVGPEAFF.

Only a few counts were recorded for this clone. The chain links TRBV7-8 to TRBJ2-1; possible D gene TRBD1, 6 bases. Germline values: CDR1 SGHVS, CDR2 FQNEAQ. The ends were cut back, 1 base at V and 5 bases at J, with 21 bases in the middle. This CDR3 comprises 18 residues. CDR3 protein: CASSLGRRDTEPHNEQFF. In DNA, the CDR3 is TGTGCCAGCAGCTTAGGGCGACGGGACACCGAACCGCACAATGAGCAGTTCTTC.

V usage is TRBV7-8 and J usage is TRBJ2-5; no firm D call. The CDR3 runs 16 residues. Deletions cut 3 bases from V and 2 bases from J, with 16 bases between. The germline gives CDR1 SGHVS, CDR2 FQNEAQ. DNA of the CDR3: TGTGCCAGCAGCTTGACGGAGATACAAACGCAAGAGACCCAGTACTTC. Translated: CASSLTEIQTQETQYF.

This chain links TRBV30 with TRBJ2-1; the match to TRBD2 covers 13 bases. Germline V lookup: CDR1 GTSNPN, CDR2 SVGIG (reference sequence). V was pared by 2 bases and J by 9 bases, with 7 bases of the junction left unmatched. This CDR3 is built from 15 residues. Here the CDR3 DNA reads TGTGCCTGGAGTACCGGACTAGCGGGAGTCTCTGAGCAGTTCTTC. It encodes CAWSTGLAGVSEQFF.

The chain's CDR3 is CASSLGVRGYTF. In DNA form, the CDR3 reads TGTGCCAGCAGTCTAGGGGTGAGGGGCTACACCTTC. The rearrangement joins TRBV28 to TRBJ1-2, with D perhaps matching TRBD1 (5 bases). V was trimmed by 5 bases and J by 8 bases, leaving 12 bases between them. The CDR3 has 12 residues. CDR1 is MDHEN, CDR2 SYDVKM, per germline.

The CDR3 reads CASSRTGSSYEQYF. Here the CDR3 DNA reads TGTGCCAGCTCTAGGACAGGTAGCTCCTACGAGCAGTACTTC. The chain joins TRBV2 to TRBJ2-7; 7 nucleotides match TRBD1. Trimming removed 8 bases from V and 0 bases from J; junction bases left unmatched: 7. Germline CDR1 is SNHLY and CDR2 is FYNNEI. The CDR3 totals 14 residues. Using reference TRBV2 and TRBJ2-7 for the parts outside the CDR3, the full variable domain is EPEVTQTPSHQVTQMGQEVILRCVPISNHLYFYWYRQILGQKVEFLVSFYNNEISEKSEIFDDQFSVERPDGSNFTLKIRSTKLEDSAMYFCASSRTGSSYEQYFGPGTRLTVT.

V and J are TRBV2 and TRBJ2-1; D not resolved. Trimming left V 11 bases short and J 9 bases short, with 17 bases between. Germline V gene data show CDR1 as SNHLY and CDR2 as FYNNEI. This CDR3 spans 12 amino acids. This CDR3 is CADAKLGIEQFF. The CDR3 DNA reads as TGTGCCGACGCTAAACTTGGGATTGAGCAGTTCTTC.

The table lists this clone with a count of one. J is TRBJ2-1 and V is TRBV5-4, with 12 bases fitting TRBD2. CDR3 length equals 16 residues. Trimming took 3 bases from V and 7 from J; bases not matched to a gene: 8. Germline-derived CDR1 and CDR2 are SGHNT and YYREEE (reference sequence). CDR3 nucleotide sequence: TGTGCCAGCAGCTCAATGACTAGCGGGAGTGGGAATGAGCAGTTCTTC. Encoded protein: CASSSMTSGSGNEQFF. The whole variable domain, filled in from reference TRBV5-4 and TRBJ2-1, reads ETGVTQSPTHLIKTRGQQVTLRCSSQSGHNTVSWYQQALGQGPQFIFQYYREEENGRGNFPPRFSGLQFPNYSSELNVNALELDDSALYLCASSSMTSGSGNEQFFGPGTRLTVL.